The TCR beta chain described here comes from a study of T cell repertoires in cytomegalovirus infection. About the study: CMV infection together with matching HLA type was indicated by public TCR beta signatures. Notes on the study in general: Pooled public TCR beta family frequency picked out CMV carriers with the relevant HLA. HLA-C-restricted, CMV-specific TCR beta clonotypes were dominant ex vivo.

Per the germline V gene, CDR1 is SGHDT and CDR2 is YYEEEE. V dropped 3 bases and J dropped 2; count of bases not matched to a gene: 9. The CDR3 sequence is 16 residues long. One entry per CDR3 protein, called by TCRdb with MiXCR from the reads. The table lists about 530,000 distinct CDR3 sequences, around 27% of them singletons. With regard to this clonotype: Its target is unknown.

Sample: PBMCs. The TCR comes from a human donor in good health (CMV status not recorded). Some clones in this sample may be carry-over from other donors' samples. The rearrangement joins TRBV5-6 to TRBJ2-3, with TRBD2 identical over 7 bases. Here the CDR3 reads CASSSQLARATDTQYF. DNA of the CDR3: TGTGCCAGCAGCTCGCAACTAGCGCGGGCCACAGATACGCAGTATTTT.